The 18 T cell receptor beta chains below were found in one sample sequenced in a study of blood T cell repertoires in COVID-19. TCRdb keeps only in-frame clones here, not all; method: immunoSEQ multiplex PCR. The sample records 120,000 or so clones, around 88% being singletons. Sequenced input: peripheral blood. The receptor source for this set is a man aged 80 or over with active or convalescent COVID-19.

In its sample, this clone was seen once. The V gene is TRBV28, the J gene TRBJ2-7; 9 bases agree with TRBD1. Trimming removed 4 bases from V and 6 bases from J; junction bases left unmatched: 4. This CDR3 region has 13 residues. Germline assignment: CDR1 MDHEN and CDR2 SYDVKM. The CDR3, as DNA: TGTGCCAGCAGTTCGACAGGGGGTGCCGAGCAGTACTTC. Its translation is CASSSTGGAEQYF.

The chain links TRBV10-3 to TRBJ2-1; 8 nucleotides align to TRBD1. Germline V gene sequence: CDR1 ENHRY, CDR2 SYGVKD. After removal of 10 bases from V and 6 bases from J, the junction contained 5 bases not matched to a gene. This CDR3 contains 12 residues. The CDR3 DNA follows: TGTGCCACCGGACAGGGTTTCAATGAGCAGTTCTTC. As protein: CATGQGFNEQFF.

Turning to this clone: A junction boundary mismatches the germline segment, possibly from a read error. This chain uses TRBV7-7 with TRBJ2-2, with 7 bases identical to TRBD1. Germline V gene data show CDR1 as SSHAT and CDR2 as FNYEAQ (reference sequence). The CDR3 totals 14 residues. The DNA for the CDR3 is TGTGCTAGCAGCCGGGACAGCTTCACCGGGGAGCTGTTTTTT. It yields the protein CASSRDSFTGELFF. The full variable domain, in which reference TRBV7-7 and TRBJ2-2 provide the parts outside the CDR3, is GAGVSQSPRYKVTKRGQDVTLRCDPISSHATLYWYQQALGQGPEFLTYFNYEAQPDKSGLPSDRFSAERPEGSISTLTIQRTEQRDSAMYRCASSRDSFTGELFFGEGSRLTVL.

In its sample, this clone was seen once. The chain links TRBV6-6 to TRBJ2-4, with 8 bases identical to TRBD1. Germline trimming cut 4 bases from V and 4 bases from J; bases unmatched to any gene: 9. CDR1 MNHNY and CDR2 SVGAGI come from the germline V gene (reference sequence). The CDR3 has 16 amino acids. The CDR3 DNA sequence: TGTGCCAGCAGTTCGCGGACAGGGCCAAGAAAAAACATTCAGTACTTC. The encoded protein is CASSSRTGPRKNIQYF.

The chain combines TRBV25-1 with TRBJ2-7; 11 nucleotides match TRBD1. V lost 3 bases and J lost 4; bases outside the gene matches: 2. This CDR3 is 14 amino acids long. Germline-derived CDR1 and CDR2 are MGHDK and SYGVNS. DNA of the CDR3: TGTGCCAGCAGTGAGGACAGGGGGCGATACGAGCAGTACTTC. As protein: CASSEDRGRYEQYF.

The chain is built from TRBV11-2 and TRBJ1-2; 10 positions match TRBD1. The CDR3 loop spans 16 amino acids. The J segment lost 4 bases and the V segment lost 0 bases, leaving 5 bases of the junction unmatched. Per germline, CDR1 SGHAT and CDR2 FQNNGV. CDR3 region: CASSLDETGGLYGYTF. The CDR3, as DNA: TGTGCCAGCAGCTTAGATGAGACAGGGGGCCTCTATGGCTACACCTTC.

The rearrangement links TRBV6-5 to TRBJ1-4; a weak D match, TRBD1 (6 bases). The V gene's germline CDR1 is MNHEY and CDR2 SVGAGI. The V end was cut by 5 bases, the J end by 8 bases, with 12 bases between. This CDR3 comprises 13 residues. This CDR3 is CASSSGGTEKLFF. In DNA form, the CDR3 reads TGTGCCAGCAGTAGCGGGGGCACGGAAAAACTGTTTTTT.

The rearrangement uses TRBV4-3 and TRBJ1-5, with TRBD1 matching 7 bases. The ends lost 0 bases at V and 1 base at J; junction bases unmatched: 9. Looked up from germline, CDR1 is LGHNA and CDR2 is YSLEER. The CDR3 has 18 amino acids. This CDR3 reads CASSQEPSGGSSNQPQHF. The CDR3 region has the DNA TGCGCCAGCAGCCAAGAACCATCAGGGGGTTCGAGCAATCAGCCCCAGCATTTT.

V is TRBV19 and J is TRBJ1-5, with D possibly matching TRBD1 (5 bases). The CDR3 extends over 17 amino acids. Germline loops: CDR1 LNHDA, CDR2 SQIVND (reference sequence). V shed 6 bases and J shed 0 bases, with 18 bases lying between them. This CDR3 reads CASSSLAAGYSNQPQHF. The CDR3 region has the DNA TGTGCCAGTAGCTCATTGGCGGCAGGGTATAGCAATCAGCCCCAGCATTTT.

This chain connects TRBV3-1 (or the pseudogene TRBV3-2) to TRBJ2-1; possible D gene TRBD2, 6 bases. Trimming shortened V by 3 bases and J by 9 bases, and 15 bases separated the two germline ends. Germline-derived CDR1 and CDR2 are LGHDT and YNNKEL (reference sequence). The CDR3 consists of 14 residues. CDR3 sequence reads: CASSHTAQGGEQFF. CDR3 in DNA: TGTGCCAGCAGCCATACAGCCCAGGGAGGTGAGCAGTTCTTC.

The gene calls are TRBV3-1 (or the pseudogene TRBV3-2) and TRBJ2-7, with D unclear. With 5 bases removed from V and 6 bases from J, the gap between germline ends came to 14 bases. Germline loops: CDR1 LGHDT, CDR2 YNNKEL (reference sequence). This CDR3 is built from 13 residues. The CDR3 here is CASSTATSPEQYF. In DNA form, the CDR3 reads TGTGCCAGCAGCACTGCGACAAGCCCCGAGCAGTACTTC.

V is TRBV25-1 and J is TRBJ1-1; the D gene is possibly TRBD1 (5 bases). The CDR3 runs to 15 residues. Per the germline V gene, CDR1 is MGHDK and CDR2 is SYGVNS. V was shortened by 4 bases and J by 4 bases, with 16 bases between the two germline ends. The CDR3 here is CASSGLGGDFTEAFF. The DNA of the CDR3 is TGTGCCAGCAGTGGCCTCGGCGGGGACTTCACTGAAGCTTTCTTT.

The V and J genes are TRBV5-1 and TRBJ2-5, with D possibly TRBD1 on 5 matching bases. The CDR3 consists of 14 residues. Trimming removed 4 bases at V and 1 base at J, with 11 bases between. The germline V gene encodes CDR1 SGHRS and CDR2 YFSETQ. CDR3 protein: CASSVSRVQETQYF. The CDR3 nucleotides read TGCGCCAGCAGCGTAAGCAGGGTCCAAGAGACCCAGTACTTC. The full variable domain, completed using reference TRBV5-1 and TRBJ2-5, is KAGVTQTPRYLIKTRGQQVTLSCSPISGHRSVSWYQQTPGQGLQFLFEYFSETQRNKGNFPGRFSGRQFSNSRSEMNVSTLELGDSALYLCASSVSRVQETQYFGPGTRLLVL.

This sequence joins TRBV5-1 and TRBJ1-2; 11 bases align to TRBD1. Trimming removed 0 bases from V and 5 bases from J; junction bases left unmatched: 6. The CDR3 runs 16 residues. Per the germline V gene, CDR1 is SGHRS and CDR2 is YFSETQ. The CDR3 loop is CASSLGTGGARYGYTF. CDR3 DNA: TGCGCCAGCAGCTTGGGGACAGGGGGCGCGAGGTATGGCTACACCTTC.

V usage is TRBV2 and J usage is TRBJ2-3; TRBD2 might be the D (6 bases). Trimming cost V 7 bases and J 6 bases, with 17 bases left between them. CDR1 is SNHLY and CDR2 is FYNNEI in the germline V gene. The CDR3 is 14 amino acids. CDR3 loop: CASNSPGSPDTQYF. The CDR3 DNA is TGTGCCAGCAACTCTCCCGGGAGTCCGGATACGCAGTATTTT.

In its sample, this clone was seen a few times. The chain joins TRBV18 to TRBJ1-5; TRBD1 matches 11 bases. V lost 3 bases and J lost 3; bases outside the gene matches: 7. Germline CDR1 reads KGHSH; CDR2 reads LQKENI. This CDR3 is 17 amino acids long. This CDR3 reads CASSPLPGQGVNQPQHF. The CDR3 nucleotides read TGTGCCAGCTCACCTCTACCGGGACAGGGGGTCAATCAGCCCCAGCATTTT.

The chain is built from TRBV7-2 and TRBJ1-2; 7 positions agree with TRBD1. CDR1 is SGHTA, CDR2 FQGNSA, per germline. V was pared by 5 bases and J by 6 bases, with 18 bases of the junction left unmatched. The CDR3 is made up of 17 amino acids. CDR3 sequence reads: CASSPRAGGSLSHGYTF. Here the CDR3 DNA reads TGTGCCAGCAGCCCCCGGGCAGGGGGATCCTTATCCCATGGCTACACCTTC.

The count of this clone is one. The chain is built from TRBV10-3 and TRBJ2-5; TRBD1 matches at 10 bases. The CDR3 is 14 amino acids. CDR1 ENHRY and CDR2 SYGVKD come from the germline V gene. The ends lost 6 bases at V and 5 bases at J; junction bases unmatched: 6. DNA of the CDR3: TGTGCCATCAGCCGGGACAGGGGTCCCGAGACCCAGTACTTC. Protein product: CAISRDRGPETQYF.